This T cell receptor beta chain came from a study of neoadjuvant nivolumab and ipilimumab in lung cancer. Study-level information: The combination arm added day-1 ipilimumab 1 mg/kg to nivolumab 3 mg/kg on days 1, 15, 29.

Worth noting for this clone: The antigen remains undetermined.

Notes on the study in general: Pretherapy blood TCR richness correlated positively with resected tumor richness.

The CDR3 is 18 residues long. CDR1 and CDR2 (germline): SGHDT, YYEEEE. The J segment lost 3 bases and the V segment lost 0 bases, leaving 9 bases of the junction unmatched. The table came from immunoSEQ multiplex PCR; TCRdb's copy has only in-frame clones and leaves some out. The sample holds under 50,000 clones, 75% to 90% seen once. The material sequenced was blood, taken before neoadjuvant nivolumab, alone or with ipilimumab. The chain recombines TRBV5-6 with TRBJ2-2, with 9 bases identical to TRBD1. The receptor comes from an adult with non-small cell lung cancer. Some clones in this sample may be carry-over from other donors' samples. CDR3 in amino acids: CASSLEGQGRSYTGELFF. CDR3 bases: TGTGCCAGCAGCTTGGAGGGACAGGGAAGGTCCTACACCGGGGAGCTGTTTTTT. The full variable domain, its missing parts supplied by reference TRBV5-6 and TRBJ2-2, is DAGVTQSPTHLIKTRGQQVTLRCSPKSGHDTVSWYQQALGQGPQFIFQYYEEEERQRGNFPDRFSGHQFPNYSSELNVNALLLGDSALYLCASSLEGQGRSYTGELFFGEGSRLTVL.